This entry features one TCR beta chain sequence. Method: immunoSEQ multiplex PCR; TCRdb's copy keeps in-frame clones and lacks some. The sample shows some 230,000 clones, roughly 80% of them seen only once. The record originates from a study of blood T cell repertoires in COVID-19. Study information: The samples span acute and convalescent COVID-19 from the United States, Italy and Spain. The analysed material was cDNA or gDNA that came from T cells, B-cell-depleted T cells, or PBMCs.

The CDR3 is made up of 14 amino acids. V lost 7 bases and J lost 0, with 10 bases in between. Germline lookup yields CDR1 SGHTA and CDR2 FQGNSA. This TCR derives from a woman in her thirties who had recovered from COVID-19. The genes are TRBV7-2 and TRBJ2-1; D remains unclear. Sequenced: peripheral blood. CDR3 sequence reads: CASTVLSSYNEQFF. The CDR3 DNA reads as TGTGCCAGCACCGTACTGAGCTCCTACAATGAGCAGTTCTTC.